These 17 T cell receptor beta chains share one sample of origin, sequenced in a study of cytomegalovirus exposure and HLA in healthy donors. Vbeta (60) and Jbeta (13) primers were used in the PCR. This table comes from immunoSEQ multiplex PCR, and its TCRdb copy is limited to in-frame clones, with some not included. Of about 150,000 clones in the sample, 70% to 90% were seen once. The specimen was PBMCs. Every receptor here comes from a woman between 40 and 55 years old in good health and CMV-seropositive.

J is TRBJ2-2 and V is TRBV6-5; D is possibly TRBD2 (7 bases). CDR1 and CDR2 from the germline V gene are MNHEY and SVGAGI. The length of the CDR3 is 14 residues. V was shortened by 8 bases and J by 4 bases, with 14 bases between the two germline ends. In nucleotides, the CDR3 is TGTGCCAGCGGGGGGCGGGAGACCACCGGGGAGCTGTTTTTT. Its translation: CASGGRETTGELFF.

The CDR3 here is CSAGTGAYEQYF. In nucleotides, the CDR3 is TGCAGCGCCGGGACAGGGGCCTACGAGCAGTACTTC. V usage is TRBV29-1 and J usage is TRBJ2-7; 10 bases are a match to TRBD1. V shed 7 bases and J 2 bases; nucleotides not matched to a gene: 2. Germline V gene sequence: CDR1 SQVTM, CDR2 ANQGSEA. The CDR3 is 12 amino acids.

The chain couples TRBV29-1 to TRBJ2-5, with D possibly being TRBD2 (6 bases). The V and J ends lost 4 bases and 10 bases respectively, with 13 bases between them. This CDR3 is built from 11 residues. The germline V gene encodes CDR1 SQVTM and CDR2 ANQGSEA. CDR3 amino acids: CSVGGVGGQYF. CDR3 sequence (DNA): TGCAGCGTTGGAGGGGTGGGGGGCCAGTACTTC.

The chain has TRBV2 and TRBJ1-5, with TRBD1 identical over 8 bases. V shed 6 bases and J 4 bases; nucleotides not matched to a gene: 5. Looked up from germline, CDR1 is SNHLY and CDR2 is FYNNEI. The CDR3 loop spans 14 amino acids. Here the CDR3 DNA reads TGTGCCAGCAGCGCGACAGGGGCGAATCAGCCCCAGCATTTT. Translation gives CASSATGANQPQHF.

The genes are TRBV2 and TRBJ1-2; the D is unclear. V lost 6 bases, J lost 2 bases, and 10 bases lay in between. CDR3 length: 13 amino acids. Germline V gene data show CDR1 as SNHLY and CDR2 as FYNNEI. In nucleotides, the CDR3 is TGTGCCAGCAGCTCGAACAGAAACTATGGCTACACCTTC. Amino acid sequence: CASSSNRNYGYTF.

V usage is TRBV11-2 and J usage is TRBJ2-5, with TRBD2 matching 13 bases. Germline V gene lookup returns CDR1 SGHAT and CDR2 FQNNGV. The CDR3 covers 16 residues. V shed 4 bases and J 2 bases; nucleotides not matched to a gene: 4. The CDR3 region is CASSSRTSGRQETQYF. DNA for the CDR3: TGTGCCAGCAGCTCACGGACTAGCGGGAGACAAGAGACCCAGTACTTC.

The genes are TRBV18 and TRBJ2-5; D is uncertain. V shed 3 bases and J shed 0 bases, with 5 bases lying between them. Germline-derived CDR1 and CDR2 are KGHSH and LQKENI. The CDR3 is made up of 13 amino acids. The CDR3 DNA sequence: TGTGCCAGCTCACCTCAGTACCAAGAGACCCAGTACTTC. This sequence encodes CASSPQYQETQYF.

The chain couples TRBV10-2 to TRBJ2-1, with 12 nucleotides matching TRBD2. CDR3 size: 14 residues. The trim removed 6 bases at V and 9 bases at J, leaving 6 bases unmatched. Germline CDR1 is WSHSY and CDR2 is SAAADI. CDR3 nucleotide sequence: TGCGCCAGCAGCCAGACTAGCGGGAGCTCTGAGCAGTTCTTC. Translated, it gives CASSQTSGSSEQFF.

The V gene is TRBV29-1, the J gene TRBJ2-3; D is uncertain. Trimming shortened V by 2 bases and J by 2 bases, and 11 bases separated the two germline ends. Looked up from germline, CDR1 is SQVTM and CDR2 is ANQGSEA. This CDR3 is built from 14 residues. CDR3 nucleotide sequence: TGCAGCGTTGAAAGTCGCGGCTTCACAGATACGCAGTATTTT. Its protein is CSVESRGFTDTQYF.

This chain links TRBV2 with TRBJ2-1; D is possibly TRBD2 (6 bases). This CDR3 has 15 residues. Germline loops: CDR1 SNHLY, CDR2 FYNNEI. V was cut by 4 bases and J by 4 bases, with 14 bases left in between. Here the CDR3 reads CASSAGTSFYNEQFF. CDR3 DNA: TGTGCCAGCAGTGCCGGGACTTCCTTTTACAATGAGCAGTTCTTC. The whole variable domain, remainder taken from reference TRBV2 and TRBJ2-1, is EPEVTQTPSHQVTQMGQEVILRCVPISNHLYFYWYRQILGQKVEFLVSFYNNEISEKSEIFDDQFSVERPDGSNFTLKIRSTKLEDSAMYFCASSAGTSFYNEQFFGPGTRLTVL.

DNA for the CDR3: TGCGCCAGCACTGACAGTTTTAGGGAGCAGTACTTC. It is translated as CASTDSFREQYF. This chain uses TRBV5-1 with TRBJ2-7; D possibly corresponds to TRBD1 (5 bases). This CDR3 contains 12 residues. Germline-derived CDR1 and CDR2 are SGHRS and YFSETQ. The V end was cut by 6 bases, the J end by 7 bases, with 14 bases between.

This clone was detected a few times. The chain has TRBV27 and TRBJ2-1; TRBD2 matches 9 bases. The CDR3 length is 17 residues. The germline V gene has CDR1 MNHEY and CDR2 SMNVEV (reference sequence). After removal of 3 bases from V and 4 bases from J, the junction contained 10 bases not matched to a gene. This chain's CDR3 is CASSLTRSGRRYNEQFF. The CDR3 DNA reads TGTGCCAGCAGTTTGACCCGAAGCGGGAGGAGATACAATGAGCAGTTCTTC.

The V gene is TRBV7-2, the J gene TRBJ1-1, with 9 bases that match TRBD1. CDR1 SGHTA and CDR2 FQGNSA come from the germline V gene. The CDR3 runs to 14 residues. Germline trimming cut 3 bases from V and 7 bases from J; bases unmatched to any gene: 6. The CDR3 DNA reads as TGTGCCAGCAGCTTCTTCGGGACAGGGATTGAAGCTTTCTTT. It is translated as CASSFFGTGIEAFF.

The chain joins TRBV27 to TRBJ1-5; possible D gene TRBD1, 6 bases. Germline V gene sequence: CDR1 MNHEY, CDR2 SMNVEV (reference sequence). The CDR3 length is 15 residues. The ends were cut back, 6 bases at V and 6 bases at J, with 18 bases in the middle. The CDR3 sequence: CASRSGGAGTQPQHF. The CDR3 region has the DNA TGTGCCAGCAGATCGGGGGGGGCAGGGACTCAGCCCCAGCATTTT.

V is TRBV14 and J is TRBJ2-7; the D is unclear. This CDR3 has 14 residues. V gave up 4 bases and J gave up 9 bases, with 19 bases separating them. Per the germline V gene, CDR1 is SGHDN and CDR2 is FVKESK. The DNA for the CDR3 is TGTGCCAGCAGCCTACTGACGGTACCAGGTGGGCAGTACTTC. It specifies CASSLLTVPGGQYF. Full variable domain (missing parts from reference TRBV14 and TRBJ2-7): EAGVTQFPSHSVIEKGQTVTLRCDPISGHDNLYWYRRVMGKEIKFLLHFVKESKQDESGMPNNRFLAERTGGTYSTLKVQPAELEDSGVYFCASSLLTVPGGQYFGPGTRLTVT.

The chain recombines TRBV5-1 with TRBJ2-1; 12 bases fit TRBD1. The CDR3 consists of 16 residues. Germline CDR1 SGHRS, CDR2 YFSETQ. With 0 bases clipped from V and 9 bases from J, the junction kept 7 bases outside the gene matches. Written as DNA, the CDR3 is TGCGCCAGCAGCTTGGGGGGGACAGGGGGCGAGGGTGAGCAGTTCTTC. It translates to CASSLGGTGGEGEQFF.

This chain connects TRBV7-6 to TRBJ2-7; perhaps TRBD2 as D (6 bases). CDR1 and CDR2 from the germline V gene are SGHVS and FNYEAQ. CDR3 length: 16 residues. The germline V and J ends were trimmed by 1 base and 6 bases, with 19 bases remaining between them. DNA for the CDR3: TGTGCCAGCAGCTTAGGGGTGGGGGGTCGCGGATCCGAGCAGTACTTC. This codes for CASSLGVGGRGSEQYF.